The sequence of this TCR beta chain was determined in a study of monozygotic twins with inflammatory bowel disease. Points from the study as a whole: Healthy twins shared more clonotypes with others than IBD patients, most markedly active ones.

The total RNA came straight from whole blood, and T cells were not sorted beforehand. Details on this clonotype: Its antigen is undetermined.

This CDR3 is built from 13 residues. Per germline, CDR1 SGHRS and CDR2 YFSETQ. Incorporation of UMIs carrying a 6-nucleotide sample barcode was performed by template switching. TCRdb reprocessed the 5' RACE reads and reports one entry per CDR3 protein, with no DNA. The sample holds over 130,000 distinct CDR3 sequences. The chain recombines TRBV5-1 with TRBJ1-1. Specimen: blood. The sequence was obtained from a human donor with ulcerative colitis or Crohn's disease, or a healthy co-twin of an affected twin (not recorded which). The CDR3 sequence is CASTLGPNTEAFF.